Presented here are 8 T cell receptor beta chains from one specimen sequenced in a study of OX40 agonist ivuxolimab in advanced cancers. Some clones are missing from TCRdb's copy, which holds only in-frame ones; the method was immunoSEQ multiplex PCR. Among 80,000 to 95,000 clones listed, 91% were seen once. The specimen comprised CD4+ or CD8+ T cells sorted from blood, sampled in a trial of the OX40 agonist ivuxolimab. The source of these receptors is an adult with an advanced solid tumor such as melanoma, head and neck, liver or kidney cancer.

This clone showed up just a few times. CDR3 loop: CASSSSLASPGAQYF. The CDR3 nucleotides read TGTGCCAGCAGCTCATCCCTAGCGTCCCCAGGGGCCCAGTACTTC. V and J are TRBV7-2 and TRBJ2-5; D is tentatively TRBD1 or TRBD2 (6 bases each). Germline V gene data show CDR1 as SGHTA and CDR2 as FQGNSA. The CDR3 runs to 15 residues. With 4 bases removed from V and 9 bases from J, the gap between germline ends came to 21 bases.

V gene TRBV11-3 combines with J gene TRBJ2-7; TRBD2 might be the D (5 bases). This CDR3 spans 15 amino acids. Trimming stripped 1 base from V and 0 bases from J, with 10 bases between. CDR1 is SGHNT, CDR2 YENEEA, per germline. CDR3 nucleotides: TGTGCCAGCAGCTTAGCTACGGGGAGCTCCTACGAGCAGTACTTC. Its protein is CASSLATGSSYEQYF.

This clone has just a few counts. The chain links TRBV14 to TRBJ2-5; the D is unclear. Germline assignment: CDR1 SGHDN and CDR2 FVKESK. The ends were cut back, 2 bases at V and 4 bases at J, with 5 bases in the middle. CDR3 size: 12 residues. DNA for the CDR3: TGTGCCAGCAGCCAAAGGAGAGAGACCCAGTACTTC. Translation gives CASSQRRETQYF.

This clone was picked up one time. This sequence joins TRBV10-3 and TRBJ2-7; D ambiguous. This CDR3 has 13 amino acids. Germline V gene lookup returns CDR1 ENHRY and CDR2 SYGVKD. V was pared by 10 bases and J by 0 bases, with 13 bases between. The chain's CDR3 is CATAADTSYEQYF. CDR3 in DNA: TGTGCCACTGCCGCCGACACCTCCTACGAGCAGTACTTC.

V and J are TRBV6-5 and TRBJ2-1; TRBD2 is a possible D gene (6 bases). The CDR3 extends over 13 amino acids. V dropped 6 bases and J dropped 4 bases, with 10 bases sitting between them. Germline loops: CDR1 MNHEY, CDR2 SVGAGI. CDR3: CASSLREYNEQFF. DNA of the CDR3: TGTGCCAGCAGCTTACGGGAGTACAATGAGCAGTTCTTC.

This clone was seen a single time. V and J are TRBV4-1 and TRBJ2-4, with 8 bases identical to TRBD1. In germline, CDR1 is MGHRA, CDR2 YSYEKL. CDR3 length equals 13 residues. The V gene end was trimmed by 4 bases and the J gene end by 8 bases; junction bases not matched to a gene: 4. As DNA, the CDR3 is TGCGCCAGCAGCCCCGACAGGGGCGACATTCAGTACTTC. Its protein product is CASSPDRGDIQYF.

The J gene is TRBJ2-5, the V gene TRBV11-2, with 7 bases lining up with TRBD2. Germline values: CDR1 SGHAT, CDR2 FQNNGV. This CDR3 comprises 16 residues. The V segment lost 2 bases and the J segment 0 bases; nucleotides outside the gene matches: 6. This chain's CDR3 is CASSLSLAGNQETQYF. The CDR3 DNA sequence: TGTGCCAGCAGCTTATCTTTAGCGGGCAACCAAGAGACCCAGTACTTC.

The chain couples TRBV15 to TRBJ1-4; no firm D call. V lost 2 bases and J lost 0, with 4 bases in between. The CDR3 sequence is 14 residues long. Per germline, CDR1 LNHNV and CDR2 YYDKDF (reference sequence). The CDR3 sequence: CATSRHPTNEKLFF. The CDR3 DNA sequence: TGTGCCACCAGCAGACACCCAACTAATGAAAAACTGTTTTTT.